The clone carrying this T cell receptor (beta chain) was counted only a few times. The V end was cut by 0 bases, the J end by 7 bases, with 10 bases between. The CDR3 is 15 amino acids. A single record per CDR3 protein comes from TCRdb applying MiXCR to the RT-PCR reads. This sample has 500,000 to 600,000 distinct CDR3 sequences, with about 15% found just once. This entry comes from a study of response to subunit inactivated influenza vaccine. The sequencing here drew on CD4+ T cells sorted from PBMCs, taken about 24 months after vaccination. The chain uses TRBV12-3 or TRBV12-4 and TRBJ1-6; perhaps TRBD1 as D (6 bases). This receptor was obtained from a man in his fifties or sixties who received an inactivated influenza vaccine. The CDR3, as DNA: TGTGCCAGCAGTTTAGCGCTTACAGGGAATTCACCCCTCCACTTT. It yields the protein CASSLALTGNSPLHF.